One and the same sample provided the 6 T cell receptor beta chains below, sequenced in a study of blood T cell repertoires in COVID-19. Data came from immunoSEQ multiplex PCR; TCRdb stores just in-frame clones and leaves some out. The sample shows roughly 100,000 clones, 65% to 90% of them seen only once. Sequences were obtained from peripheral blood. Receptors originate from a man between 60 and 75 years old with acute or convalescent COVID-19.

The chain carries TRBV19 and TRBJ1-4, with D perhaps TRBD1 (6 bases). Germline loops: CDR1 LNHDA, CDR2 SQIVND (reference sequence). The CDR3 is 14 residues long. V dropped 6 bases and J dropped 1 base, with 9 bases sitting between them. CDR3 residues: CASSLRGTNEKLFF. CDR3 DNA: TGTGCCAGTAGCCTCAGGGGAACTAATGAAAAACTGTTTTTT.

The chain employs TRBV4-1 and TRBJ1-2, with D maybe TRBD1 (6 bases). CDR3 length equals 16 residues. Per the germline V gene, CDR1 is MGHRA and CDR2 is YSYEKL. V was pared by 2 bases and J by 4 bases, with 17 bases between. The CDR3 DNA is TGCGCCAGCAGCCAAATTAGCCTGGGGACATCCTATGGCTACACCTTC. Encoded protein: CASSQISLGTSYGYTF.

This chain connects TRBV6-6 to TRBJ1-1, with 8 positions matching TRBD1. Germline CDR1 MNHNY, CDR2 SVGAGI (reference sequence). The V and J ends lost 5 bases and 0 bases, in that order; junction bases with no gene match: 11. The CDR3 runs to 17 residues. The CDR3 sequence is CASSLVPGQDLNTEAFF. In DNA, the CDR3 is TGTGCCAGCAGTCTCGTCCCGGGACAGGATCTGAACACTGAAGCTTTCTTT.

This clone has a single count. This chain connects TRBV24-1 to TRBJ2-1, with 13 positions matching TRBD2. The CDR3 contains 20 residues. CDR1 is KGHDR and CDR2 is SFDVKD in the germline V gene. V was pared by 5 bases and J by 4 bases, with 16 bases of the junction left unmatched. The DNA for the CDR3 is TGTGCCACCAGTGCCGTCGGACTAGCGGGAGAAGGGGCAACTTACAATGAGCAGTTCTTC. This translates into CATSAVGLAGEGATYNEQFF.

This chain joins TRBV11-3 and TRBJ2-7; D gene uncertain. The CDR3 consists of 13 residues. Trimming stripped 0 bases from V and 4 bases from J, with 7 bases between. Germline lookup yields CDR1 SGHNT and CDR2 YENEEA. In nucleotides, the CDR3 is TGTGCCAGCAGCTTAGATCGAACTTACGAGCAGTACTTC. This translates into CASSLDRTYEQYF.

The chain recombines TRBV11-2 with TRBJ1-1, with D unresolved. This CDR3 contains 13 residues. Trimming stripped 5 bases from V and 1 base from J, with 8 bases between. The V gene's germline CDR1 is SGHAT and CDR2 FQNNGV. This CDR3 is CASSPGGNTEAFF. In DNA, the CDR3 is TGTGCCAGCAGCCCAGGAGGGAACACTGAAGCTTTCTTT. The complete variable domain, with remaining parts taken from reference TRBV11-2 and TRBJ1-1, reads EAGVAQSPRYKIIEKRQSVAFWCNPISGHATLYWYQQILGQGPKLLIQFQNNGVVDDSQLPKDRFSAERLKGVDSTLKIQPAKLEDSAVYLCASSPGGNTEAFFGQGTRLTVV.